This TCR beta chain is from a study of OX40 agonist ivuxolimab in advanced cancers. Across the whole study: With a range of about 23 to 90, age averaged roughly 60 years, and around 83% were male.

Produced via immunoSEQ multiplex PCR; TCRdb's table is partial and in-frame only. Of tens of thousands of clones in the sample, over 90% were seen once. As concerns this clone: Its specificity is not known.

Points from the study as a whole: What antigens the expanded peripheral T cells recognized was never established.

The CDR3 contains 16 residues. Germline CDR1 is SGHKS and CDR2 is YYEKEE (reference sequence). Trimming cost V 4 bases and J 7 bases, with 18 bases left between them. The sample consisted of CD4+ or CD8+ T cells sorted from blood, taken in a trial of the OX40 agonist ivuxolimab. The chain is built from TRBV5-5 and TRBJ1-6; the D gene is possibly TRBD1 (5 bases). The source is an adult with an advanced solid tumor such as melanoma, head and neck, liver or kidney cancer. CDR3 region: CASSRSGTPINSPLHF. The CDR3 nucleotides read TGTGCCAGCAGCCGCTCCGGGACCCCTATCAATTCACCCCTCCACTTT.